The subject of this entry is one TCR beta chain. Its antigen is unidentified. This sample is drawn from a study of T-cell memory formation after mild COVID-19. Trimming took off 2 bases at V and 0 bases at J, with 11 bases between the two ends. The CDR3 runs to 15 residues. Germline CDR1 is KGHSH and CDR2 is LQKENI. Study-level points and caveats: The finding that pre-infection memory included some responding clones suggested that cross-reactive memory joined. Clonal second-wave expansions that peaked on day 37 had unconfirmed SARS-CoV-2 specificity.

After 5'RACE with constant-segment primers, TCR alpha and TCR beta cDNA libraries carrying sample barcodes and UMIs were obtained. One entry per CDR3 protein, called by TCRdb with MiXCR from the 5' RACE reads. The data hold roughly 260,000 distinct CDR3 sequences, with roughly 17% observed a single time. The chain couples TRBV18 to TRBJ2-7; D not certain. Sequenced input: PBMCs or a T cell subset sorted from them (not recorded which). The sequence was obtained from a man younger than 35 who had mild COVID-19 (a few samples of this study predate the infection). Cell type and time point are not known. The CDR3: CASSPTLPYSYEQYF. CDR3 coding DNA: TGTGCCAGCTCACCAACTTTGCCCTACTCCTACGAGCAGTACTTC.